These 7 T cell receptor beta chains originate from one sample sequenced in a study of CD8 T cells in ankylosing spondylitis. A single record per CDR3 protein comes from TCRdb applying MiXCR to the 5' RACE reads. The table shows fewer than 400,000 distinct CDR3 sequences, with 7.5% to 9% occurring only once. The antigens for these receptors are not known. Study outcomes and limitations: Within ankylosing spondylitis blood, a TCR beta motif made up of roughly eight highly homologous variants appeared to be characteristic.

The specimen sequenced was blood, either unsorted or a sorted T cell fraction (not recorded which). These receptors were collected from a male donor with ankylosing spondylitis.

CDR3 region: CASRDTLAETQYF. The CDR3, as DNA: TGTGCCAGCAGGGACACGCTGGCAGAGACCCAGTACTTC. This chain connects TRBV12-3 or TRBV12-4 to TRBJ2-5, with TRBD1 as a possible D gene (5 bases). The CDR3 is made up of 13 amino acids. V was shortened by 6 bases and J by 4 bases, with 12 bases between the two germline ends.

The chain couples TRBV28 to TRBJ2-5; tentatively, D is TRBD1 (6 bases). Per the germline V gene, CDR1 is MDHEN and CDR2 is SYDVKM. This CDR3 contains 13 residues. Trimming shortened V by 3 bases and J by 4 bases, and 9 bases separated the two germline ends. The CDR3 coding sequence is TGTGCCAGCAGTTTTACAGGGAGAGAGACCCAGTACTTC. Encoded protein: CASSFTGRETQYF.

This clonotype showed up many times. This sequence joins TRBV4-1 and TRBJ2-1; no clear D gene. The CDR3 has 16 residues. Germline V gene lookup returns CDR1 MGHRA and CDR2 YSYEKL. Trimming stripped 0 bases from V and 4 bases from J, with 13 bases between. Here the CDR3 reads CASSQDPPPAYNEQFF. CDR3 DNA: TGCGCCAGCAGCCAAGATCCCCCTCCAGCTTACAATGAGCAGTTCTTC.

This clonotype was found many times. The rearrangement links TRBV29-1 to TRBJ2-1; 7 bases are shared with TRBD1. With 3 bases clipped from V and 4 bases from J, the junction kept 6 bases outside the gene matches. The germline gives CDR1 SQVTM, CDR2 ANQGSEA. The CDR3 runs 14 residues. CDR3 region: CSVEVGTAYNEQFF. The CDR3 nucleotides read TGCAGCGTTGAGGTGGGGACAGCGTACAATGAGCAGTTCTTC.

The V gene is TRBV6-1, the J gene TRBJ2-1; TRBD2 matches 11 bases. In germline, CDR1 is MNHNS, CDR2 SASEGT. V lost 6 bases to trimming and J lost 8 bases; unmatched junction nucleotides: 6. CDR3 length: 14 residues. The CDR3 protein is CASRSSGRVYEQFF. As DNA, the CDR3 is TGTGCCAGCAGGAGTAGCGGGAGGGTCTATGAGCAGTTCTTC.

This clonotype was seen only a few times. This chain links TRBV12-3 or TRBV12-4 with TRBJ1-1; 7 nucleotides agree with TRBD1. Trimming removed 5 bases from V and 3 bases from J; junction bases left unmatched: 6. The CDR3 spans 14 residues. DNA of the CDR3: TGTGCCAGCAGTAACAGGGGAGGATACACTGAAGCTTTCTTT. Amino acid sequence: CASSNRGGYTEAFF.

This clonotype occurred a few times. The chain has TRBV6-5 and TRBJ2-1; 13 positions agree with TRBD2. This CDR3 is built from 16 residues. The germline CDR1 and CDR2 sequences are MNHEY and SVGAGI. V dropped 0 bases and J dropped 7; count of bases not matched to a gene: 3. CDR3 residues: CASSYSTSGRNNEQFF. The CDR3 DNA is TGTGCCAGCAGTTACTCGACTAGCGGGAGGAATAATGAGCAGTTCTTC.